The clone carrying this T cell receptor beta chain has more than one count but fewer than ten. The data were obtained in a study of blood T cell repertoires in COVID-19. Across the whole study: Acute-phase and convalescent COVID-19 samples originated in the United States, Italy and Spain.

Produced via immunoSEQ multiplex PCR; TCRdb's table is partial and in-frame only. Among fewer than 200,000 clones listed, about four fifths were seen once. This CDR3 spans 15 amino acids. V dropped 3 bases and J dropped 5 bases, with 17 bases sitting between them. Germline CDR1 and CDR2: SGHRS and YFSETQ. The sequenced sample was peripheral blood. The chain combines TRBV5-1 with TRBJ1-1; TRBD1 is a possible D gene (6 bases). The TCR was taken from a woman between 65 and 79 years old with acute or convalescent COVID-19. The chain's CDR3 is CASSWDNRVLTEAFF. The DNA for the CDR3 is TGCGCCAGCAGCTGGGACAACAGGGTTCTTACTGAAGCTTTCTTT.